The text below deals with one T cell receptor (beta chain). Alongside a J-beta primer mix, a sample-barcoded 5' primer served in a second PCR lasting roughly 7 to 11 cycles. TCRdb reanalysed the 5' RACE reads using MiXCR and keeps one entry per CDR3 protein. The repertoire holds roughly 1,800,000 distinct CDR3 sequences, with 40% to 55% as singletons. These data are taken from a study of blood T cells in healthy people across ages. This CDR3 has 19 amino acids. Germline CDR1 is LGHNA and CDR2 is YSLEER. The origin of this receptor is a woman aged 40 to 49 in good health. Material for sequencing was blood. V is TRBV4-3 and J is TRBJ2-5; TRBD1 is a possible D gene (5 bases). The end of the DNA aligns better with TRBJ2-7, so the J call may be wrong. This CDR3 is CASSQDIEVRGRVGYEQYF. CDR3 sequence (DNA): TGCGCCAGCAGCCAAGACATAGAAGTTAGGGGCAGGGTCGGCTACGAGCAGTACTTC.